This T cell receptor beta chain originates from a study of blood T cell repertoires in COVID-19. Study-wide context: Acute and convalescent COVID-19 samples came from the United States, Italy and Spain. T cells, B-cell-depleted T cells, or PBMCs provided the cDNA or gDNA that served as material.

V lost 5 bases to trimming and J lost 5 bases; unmatched junction nucleotides: 6. CDR1 is SEHNR and CDR2 is FQNEAQ in the germline V gene (reference sequence). The CDR3 has 15 amino acids. Original data processing: Amplifying reference gene primers gave estimates of nucleated cell counts. Sequenced by immunoSEQ multiplex PCR; TCRdb stores in-frame clones only, minus some. The V and J calls and clone size are taken from that table; D and trimming were inferred from the DNA. The sample includes some 200,000 clones, approximately 83% of them seen just once. This sequence was found in a human donor with acute or convalescent COVID-19. The donor label of this sample is uncertain. The chain couples TRBV7-9 to TRBJ2-7, with TRBD2 identical over 13 bases. The specimen sequenced was peripheral blood. The CDR3 reads CASSPGTSGNDEQYF. The CDR3 DNA follows: TGTGCCAGCAGCCCAGGGACTAGCGGGAACGACGAGCAGTACTTC.